This entry lists 12 T cell receptor beta chains sequenced from one sample in a study of blood T cells in healthy people across ages. It was with a sample-barcoded 5' primer and a J-beta primer mix that a second PCR of about 6 to 12 cycles was run. TCRdb used MiXCR to reprocess the 5' RACE reads, holding one entry per CDR3 protein. This table holds over a million distinct CDR3 sequences, under 45% found once. The sample consisted of blood. The source is a woman aged 60-75 years in good health.

The V gene is TRBV7-9, the J gene TRBJ2-5, with a tentative D call TRBD2 (5 bases). Looked up from germline, CDR1 is SEHNR and CDR2 is FQNEAQ (reference sequence). V was pared by 4 bases and J by 11 bases, with 29 bases between. This CDR3 contains 17 residues. The CDR3 nucleotides read TGTGCCAGCAGCTCATGGCCGGGGTCAGCTTCGAACAATGAGCAGTACTTC. It yields the protein CASSSWPGSASNNEQYF. The whole variable domain, remainder taken from reference TRBV7-9 and TRBJ2-5, is DTGVSQNPRHKITKRGQNVTFRCDPISEHNRLYWYRQTLGQGPEFLTYFQNEAQLEKSRLLSDRFSAERPKGSFSTLEIQRTEQGDSAMYLCASSSWPGSASNNEQYFGPGTRLLVL.

DNA of the CDR3: TGCAGTGCTGGCGGACTAGCGGGAGCCAATGAGCAGTTCTTC. This encodes CSAGGLAGANEQFF. This chain uses TRBV20-1 with TRBJ2-1; TRBD2 agrees at 13 bases. Germline V gene sequence: CDR1 DFQATT, CDR2 SNEGSKA (reference sequence). There are 14 residues in the CDR3. Trimming at V came to 5 bases and at J to 6 bases, leaving 4 bases not matched to a gene.

The gene calls are TRBV25-1 and TRBJ2-2; D call uncertain. There are 13 residues in the CDR3. The V gene's germline CDR1 is MGHDK and CDR2 SYGVNS. V lost 1 base and J 2 bases, leaving 2 bases between the germline ends. CDR3 residues: CASSEFNTGELFF. CDR3 DNA: TGTGCCAGCAGTGAATTCAACACCGGGGAGCTGTTTTTT.

The chain recombines TRBV12-3 or TRBV12-4 with TRBJ1-5, with D unclear. V lost 8 bases and J 5 bases, leaving 13 bases between the germline ends. This CDR3 contains 13 residues. CDR3 residues: CASSNGIDQPQHF. The CDR3 nucleotides read TGTGCCAGCTCCAATGGGATTGATCAGCCCCAGCATTTT.

This clonotype was picked up many times. The chain joins TRBV16 to TRBJ1-2; 10 bases line up with TRBD1. This CDR3 has 14 amino acids. Trimming cost V 6 bases and J 6 bases; bases outside gene matches: 7. In germline, CDR1 is KGHSY, CDR2 FQNENV. In DNA form, the CDR3 reads TGTGCCAGCAGTCTGACAGGGGGCGTGAATGGCTACACCTTC. Translated: CASSLTGGVNGYTF.

J is TRBJ2-7 and V is TRBV20-1, with TRBD2 identical over 10 bases. Unmatched junction bases numbered 5, after V lost 8 bases and J lost 1 base. Germline values: CDR1 DFQATT, CDR2 SNEGSKA (reference sequence). The CDR3 spans 13 residues. As DNA, the CDR3 is TGCAGTCCCCTAGCGGGAGAATCCTACGAGCAGTACTTC. Amino acids: CSPLAGESYEQYF.

The chain joins TRBV6-5 to TRBJ2-1, with a weak D call TRBD1 (5 bases). Trimming cost V 5 bases and J 12 bases, with 14 bases left between them. Germline-derived CDR1 and CDR2 are MNHEY and SVGAGI. The CDR3 has 12 amino acids. Written as DNA, the CDR3 is TGTGCCAGCAGTACTTCAGGGTCCGGGCAGTTCTTC. Amino acid sequence: CASSTSGSGQFF.

This sequence joins TRBV10-3 and TRBJ2-7; D remains ambiguous. This CDR3 is 13 amino acids long. V was shortened by 7 bases and J by 5 bases, with 15 bases between the two germline ends. Germline V lookup: CDR1 ENHRY, CDR2 SYGVKD. The CDR3 is CAITSHDFHEQYF. CDR3 nucleotide sequence: TGTGCCATCACGTCGCACGACTTCCACGAGCAGTACTTC.

Remarks on this clonotype: At one of its ends the junction is not consistent with the germline gene, which may arise from a read error. This sequence joins TRBV4-3 and TRBJ2-5, with TRBD2 matching over 12 bases. CDR1 and CDR2 (germline): LGHNA, YSLEER. CDR3 length: 16 amino acids. Written as DNA, the CDR3 is TGCGCCTGCAGCCAGGACGGGACTAGCGGGCGGGAGACCCAGTACTTC. It is translated as CACSQDGTSGRETQYF.

Regarding this clonotype: A read error may account for a junction end that differs from germline. The chain uses TRBV10-3 and TRBJ2-7; 8 nucleotides match TRBD2. This CDR3 spans 15 amino acids. Germline CDR1 is ENHRY and CDR2 is SYGVKD. CDR3 bases: TGTGCCACCAGTGATTCCCAAGGACTAGCCCACGAGCAGTACTTC. This codes for CATSDSQGLAHEQYF.

The rearrangement joins TRBV6-4 to TRBJ2-5; D is perhaps TRBD1 or TRBD2 (6 bases each). This CDR3 is 14 amino acids long. Looked up from germline, CDR1 is MRHNA and CDR2 is SNTAGT. V lost 0 bases to trimming and J lost 11 bases, with 16 bases between them. The chain's CDR3 is CASSDSGLPGEQYF. CDR3 sequence (DNA): TGTGCCAGCAGTGACTCGGGACTCCCAGGGGAGCAGTACTTC.

This clonotype was detected only a few times. The chain joins TRBV2 to TRBJ2-7; either TRBD1 or TRBD2 may fit D (5 bases each). This CDR3 is built from 16 residues. Trimming left V 6 bases short and J 1 base short, with 19 bases between. CDR1 SNHLY and CDR2 FYNNEI come from the germline V gene. CDR3 DNA: TGTGCCAGCAGCCCGGGGCGGGCCCCTCCATCCTACGAGCAGTACTTC. As protein: CASSPGRAPPSYEQYF. The entire variable domain, with the rest obtained from reference TRBV2 and TRBJ2-7, is as follows: EPEVTQTPSHQVTQMGQEVILRCVPISNHLYFYWYRQILGQKVEFLVSFYNNEISEKSEIFDDQFSVERPDGSNFTLKIRSTKLEDSAMYFCASSPGRAPPSYEQYFGPGTRLTVT.